This T cell receptor (beta chain) was documented in a study of blood T cells in healthy people across ages. Study-wide points: Underestimates were what the diversity estimates from one million T cells were considered to be.

Next came a second PCR, run for about 6 to 11 cycles, which used a sample-barcoded 5' primer along with a J-beta primer mix. From the 5' RACE reads, TCRdb called clonotypes with MiXCR, one entry per CDR3 protein. The sample consists of 1.5 million to 2 million distinct CDR3 sequences, 25% to 30% of them appearing once. Comment on this clonotype: The antigen is unknown.

Germline CDR1 and CDR2: SGHRS and YFSETQ. The CDR3 spans 19 residues. Germline trimming cut 4 bases from V and 4 bases from J; bases unmatched to any gene: 22. This sequence was found in a woman aged 25 to 45 in good health. V usage is TRBV5-1 and J usage is TRBJ1-1; 7 bases match TRBD1. Sequencing was performed on blood. The CDR3 region has the DNA TGCGCCAGCAGCCTGGGTCCGACAGGGACGTTGTATAGGGGCACTGAAGCTTTCTTT. Translated: CASSLGPTGTLYRGTEAFF. The variable domain in full, with the rest retrieved from reference TRBV5-1 and TRBJ1-1, is KAGVTQTPRYLIKTRGQQVTLSCSPISGHRSVSWYQQTPGQGLQFLFEYFSETQRNKGNFPGRFSGRQFSNSRSEMNVSTLELGDSALYLCASSLGPTGTLYRGTEAFFGQGTRLTVV.